This T cell receptor (beta chain) was captured by sequencing in a study of metastatic and nonmetastatic thyroid tumors. This clone was seen many times. TCRdb re-called the PCR reads via MiXCR. The profile covers 40,000 to 50,000 clones, with approximately 4.1% appearing a single time and over 9% taken by the ten largest. This CDR3 contains 12 residues. Germline CDR1 is DFQATT and CDR2 is SNEGSKA (reference sequence). The V end lost 0 bases, the J end lost 1 base, and 1 base lay between the germline ends. None of the patients had undergone any treatment ahead of thyroid surgery. The chain couples TRBV20-1 to TRBJ1-5; D not certain. The receptor was isolated from a female donor with papillary thyroid cancer or a benign thyroid nodule (not recorded which). Some clones in this sample may be carry-over from other donors' samples. The sequenced material came from blood. CDR3 DNA: TGCAGTGCTAGAGACAGCAATCAGCCCCAGCATTTT. As protein: CSARDSNQPQHF.